This TCR beta chain was identified in a study of Graves' ophthalmopathy and Graves' hyperthyroidism. V lost 5 bases and J lost 5; bases outside the gene matches: 4. Germline lookup yields CDR1 SEHNR and CDR2 FQNEAQ (reference sequence). There are 14 residues in the CDR3. CDR3 regions of TCR beta were amplified from RNA transcripts. First-round RT-PCR with HTBI primers preceded a second-round multiplex PCR. TCRdb redid the calling of the multiplex PCR reads with MiXCR, one entry per CDR3 protein. Of about 550,000 distinct CDR3 sequences listed, under 40% are singletons. This chain connects TRBV7-9 to TRBJ1-5, with 9 bases fitting TRBD1. The sequenced material came from peripheral blood or thyroid tissue (not recorded which). This TCR was recovered from an adult man with Graves' hyperthyroidism. CDR3 loop: CASSRDRDHQPQHF. The CDR3 bases are TGTGCCAGCAGCCGGGACAGGGACCATCAGCCCCAGCATTTT.